The 18 T cell receptor beta chains given below trace back to one sample, sequenced in a study of T cell clonality in common variable immunodeficiency. This table comes from immunoSEQ multiplex PCR, and its TCRdb copy is limited to in-frame clones, with some not included. The sample presents about 47,000 clones, none singletons. The sample consisted of peripheral blood mononuclear cells. Receptors were obtained from a person aged 18 to 70 in good health.

This clone was recorded at least ten times. The CDR3 extends 3 residues past the end of the read, so its final part is completed from the germline J gene. V is TRBV6-2 or TRBV6-3 and J is TRBJ1-2, with 7 bases that match TRBD1. V lost 0 bases, J lost 6 bases, and 10 bases stayed unmatched. This CDR3 has 16 amino acids. Per germline, CDR1 MNHEY and CDR2 SVGEGT. The sequenced CDR3 bases are TGTGCCAGCAGTTACTCGTACTTAACAGGGGAAGATGGC. It encodes CASSYSYLTGEDG. The CDR3 in its entirety is CASSYSYLTGEDGYTF.

This clone came up many times. The observed sequence ends 3 residues before the CDR3 terminus, with the missing tail filled in from the germline J gene. The J gene is TRBJ2-7, the V gene TRBV12-3 or TRBV12-4; a weak D match, TRBD2 (5 bases). The CDR3 length is 13 residues. V lost 6 bases and J lost 6, with 15 bases in between. The sequenced CDR3 bases are TGTGCCAGCAGATCCGGACTCCTTGGCGAG. It is translated as CASRSGLLGE. The whole CDR3 is CASRSGLLGEQYF.

In this sample, this clone turned up many times. Sequencing ends 3 residues short of the CDR3 end; the germline J gene provides the rest. The genes are TRBV7-6 and TRBJ2-7; a weak D match, TRBD1 (5 bases). The CDR3 spans 16 residues. Trimming stripped 1 base from V and 3 bases from J, with 16 bases between. CDR1 is SGHVS, CDR2 FNYEAQ, per germline. The CDR3 is CASSLGLSGLNYEQYF. The DNA read from the CDR3 is TGTGCCAGCAGCTTAGGGCTCTCAGGGCTAAACTACGAG.

The sample holds many counts of this clone. The observed sequence ends 3 residues before the CDR3 terminus, with the missing tail filled in from the germline J gene. The V and J genes are TRBV24-1 and TRBJ2-3, with a tentative D call TRBD2 (5 bases). Between the trimmed V and J ends, which lost 2 bases and 3 bases, there was a span of 8 bases. The CDR3 length is 14 residues. Looked up from germline, CDR1 is KGHDR and CDR2 is SFDVKD. The covered CDR3 bases are TGTGCCACCAGTGATTCCCGGGGAACAGATACG. Translated, it gives CATSDSRGTDT. The full CDR3 is CATSDSRGTDTQYF.

There are many counts of this clone. From the germline J gene comes the end of the CDR3, since the read stops 3 residues before it. The V call is TRBV29-1, the J call TRBJ2-7; the D gene is possibly TRBD2 (6 bases). The germline V gene encodes CDR1 SQVTM and CDR2 ANQGSEA. This CDR3 is 13 amino acids long. The ends were cut back, 8 bases at V and 2 bases at J, with 16 bases in the middle. The CDR3 DNA, read in part, is TGCAGCATACGCAAAGGCGGGGCCTACGAG. Protein: CSIRKGGAYE. The full CDR3 protein is CSIRKGGAYEQYF.

There are many counts of this clone. The CDR3 goes on 3 residues after the read ends, and that part is filled in from the germline J gene. This chain connects TRBV28 to TRBJ2-7; D is possibly TRBD1 (6 bases). Trimming stripped 2 bases from V and 4 bases from J, with 15 bases between. Germline V gene lookup returns CDR1 MDHEN and CDR2 SYDVKM. There are 15 residues in the CDR3. The CDR3 reads CASSLRFRGRYEQYF. The sequenced CDR3 bases are TGTGCCAGCAGTTTAAGATTCAGGGGAAGGTACGAG. Drawing the rest from reference TRBV28 and TRBJ2-7, the complete variable domain is DVKVTQSSRYLVKRTGEKVFLECVQDMDHENMFWYRQDPGLGLRLIYFSYDVKMKEKGDIPEGYSVSREKKERFSLILESASTNQTSMYLCASSLRFRGRYEQYFGPGTRLTVT.

There are many counts of this clone. The CDR3 end falls 3 residues outside the read, so it is completed with the germline J gene. The gene calls are TRBV11-3 and TRBJ2-5; 7 positions match TRBD1. The CDR3 contains 14 residues. The ends lost 3 bases at V and 5 bases at J; junction bases unmatched: 6. Looked up from germline, CDR1 is SGHNT and CDR2 is YENEEA. CDR3 bases read: TGTGCCAGCAGCTTGGGGACAGAGGGTGAGACC. Protein sequence: CASSLGTEGET. The CDR3 as a whole reads CASSLGTEGETQYF.

This clone has ten or more counts. The read falls 3 residues short of the CDR3 end, and the missing part is taken from the germline J gene. V gene TRBV7-9 combines with J gene TRBJ1-2; weak D call: TRBD1 (5 bases). The CDR3 is made up of 14 amino acids. Germline CDR1 SEHNR, CDR2 FQNEAQ (reference sequence). CDR3 DNA (partial): TGTGCCAGCAGCTTCTCCCAGACAGTTGGGGGC. It codes for CASSFSQTVGG. The full CDR3 sequence reads CASSFSQTVGGYTF.

This clone was counted ten times or more. The CDR3 end is not reached by the read, which stops 3 residues before it; the germline J gene fills it in. The gene calls are TRBV20-1 and TRBJ1-2, with 7 bases fitting TRBD1. The CDR3 sequence is 12 residues long. CDR1 is DFQATT, CDR2 SNEGSKA, per germline (reference sequence). The CDR3 loop reads CSVDRARGGYTF. The DNA read from the CDR3 is TGCAGCGTAGACAGGGCCCGAGGTGGC.

This clone was observed many times. Sequencing ends 3 residues short of the CDR3 end; the germline J gene provides the rest. The V and J genes are TRBV29-1 and TRBJ1-4; D is perhaps TRBD1 (5 bases). CDR3 length: 12 amino acids. Trimming stripped 7 bases from V and 7 bases from J, with 13 bases between. CDR1 and CDR2 (germline): SQVTM, ANQGSEA. The CDR3 here is CSGKGYTEKLFF. CDR3 bases read: TGCAGCGGTAAGGGGTACACTGAAAAA.

The table lists this clone with a few counts. A junction end diverges from the germline sequence, so it may reflect a read error. The read stops 3 residues short of the end of the CDR3; the missing end is completed from the germline J gene. At the DNA level, this CDR3 is encoded by other sequences in the same sample as well. This chain uses TRBV6-2 or TRBV6-3 with TRBJ2-2; 9 bases map to TRBD1. CDR1 and CDR2 (germline): MNHEY, SVGEGT. This CDR3 contains 14 residues. CDR3 residues: CASRTQGAAGELFF. The CDR3 DNA, read in part, is TGCGCCAGCAGGACACAGGGGGCCGCCGGGGAG.

This clone was recorded at least ten times. With the read ending 3 residues before the CDR3 end, the germline J gene is used to fill in that end. V gene TRBV19 combines with J gene TRBJ2-5, with TRBD1 as a possible D gene (5 bases). Germline V CDR1 and CDR2: LNHDA, SQIVND (reference sequence). The CDR3 sequence is 12 residues long. V was pared by 5 bases and J by 6 bases, with 10 bases between. The part of the CDR3 DNA that was read is TGTGCCAGTAGTCCAGGGCGGCAGACC. It encodes CASSPGRQT. The CDR3 reads in full as CASSPGRQTQYF.

This clone was counted at least ten times. The observed sequence ends 3 residues before the CDR3 terminus, with the missing tail filled in from the germline J gene. The genes are TRBV12-3 or TRBV12-4 and TRBJ1-3, with 7 bases that match TRBD1. The CDR3 is 15 amino acids. The V gene end was trimmed by 6 bases and the J gene end by 2 bases; junction bases not matched to a gene: 7. CDR3 loop: CASRLFDRAGNTIYF. The DNA read from the CDR3 is TGTGCCAGCAGGCTCTTCGACAGGGCTGGAAACACC.

As to this clone: The read stops 3 residues short of the end of the CDR3; the missing end is completed from the germline J gene. V and J are TRBV29-1 and TRBJ2-1, with 8 bases identical to TRBD1. The ends lost 7 bases at V and 8 bases at J; junction bases unmatched: 10. CDR1 SQVTM and CDR2 ANQGSEA come from the germline V gene. CDR3 length equals 13 residues. The CDR3: CSAQRDRLYEQFF. CDR3 DNA, as far as it was read: TGCAGCGCACAACGGGACAGGCTATATGAG.

The sample holds many counts of this clone. The read terminates 3 residues before the CDR3 end, so the remaining end is supplied by the germline J gene. The chain carries TRBV29-1 and TRBJ2-1, with TRBD2 matching 8 bases. Germline loops: CDR1 SQVTM, CDR2 ANQGSEA. This CDR3 spans 14 amino acids. After removal of 7 bases from V and 0 bases from J, the junction contained 5 bases not matched to a gene. CDR3 in amino acids: CSGLAGSSYNEQFF. The CDR3 DNA, read in part, is TGCAGCGGTCTAGCGGGCAGCTCCTACAATGAG.

This clone was observed many times. The CDR3 loop is CASSSRQETQYF. CDR3 DNA (partial): TGCGCCAGCAGCTCCAGGCAAGAGACC. V usage is TRBV5-1 and J usage is TRBJ2-5; no definite D call. The CDR3 extends 3 residues past the end of the read, so its final part is completed from the germline J gene. V lost 3 bases and J lost 2, with 5 bases in between. CDR1 is SGHRS, CDR2 YFSETQ, per germline. The CDR3 has 12 residues. Full variable domain (rest looked up from reference TRBV5-1 and TRBJ2-5): KAGVTQTPRYLIKTRGQQVTLSCSPISGHRSVSWYQQTPGQGLQFLFEYFSETQRNKGNFPGRFSGRQFSNSRSEMNVSTLELGDSALYLCASSSRQETQYFGPGTRLLVL.

This clone occurred many times. The read comes to an end 3 residues before the CDR3 does, leaving the germline J gene to fill in the end. This sequence joins TRBV10-3 and TRBJ2-1, with D perhaps matching TRBD1 (6 bases). This CDR3 spans 17 amino acids. V lost 6 bases and J lost 0, with 18 bases in between. Germline CDR1 is ENHRY and CDR2 is SYGVKD. CDR3 region: CAIRSQGQAASYNEQFF. CDR3 DNA, as far as it was read: TGTGCCATCAGATCTCAGGGGCAGGCAGCCTCCTACAATGAG.

This clone was counted at least ten times. Read coverage stops 3 residues before the CDR3 terminus; the germline J gene supplies the remainder. V and J are TRBV6-1 and TRBJ2-7, with 8 positions matching TRBD1. Trimming took 1 base from V and 3 from J; bases not matched to a gene: 2. There are 14 residues in the CDR3. Germline V CDR1 and CDR2: MNHNS, SASEGT. The sequenced part of the CDR3 DNA is TGTGCCAGCAGTGAAGGGACAGGGAGCTACGAG. This codes for CASSEGTGSYE. The complete CDR3 sequence is CASSEGTGSYEQYF.